This passage covers 27 T cell receptor beta chains from one sample sequenced in a study of blood T cells in healthy people across ages. The use of a sample-barcoded 5' primer and a J-beta primer mix characterized a second PCR of about 7 to 12 cycles. One entry per CDR3 protein, called by TCRdb with MiXCR from the 5' RACE reads. Of 500,000 to 650,000 distinct CDR3 sequences listed, around a quarter are singletons. The sample was also linked to a second study, of T cells of mothers and their children.

Specimen: blood. The receptors here all came from a boy between 2 and 10 years old in good health.

The V gene is TRBV27, the J gene TRBJ2-7, with a weak D call TRBD1 (5 bases). CDR1 and CDR2 (germline): MNHEY, SMNVEV (reference sequence). This CDR3 has 14 residues. V dropped 5 bases and J dropped 4 bases, with 15 bases sitting between them. The CDR3 bases are TGTGCCAGCAGTCCCCAGGGCCCTATGTACGAGCAGTACTTC. Translating gives CASSPQGPMYEQYF.

The chain couples TRBV7-6 to TRBJ2-5; D is uncertain. V was shortened by 1 base and J by 1 base, with 10 bases between the two germline ends. The CDR3 length is 15 residues. From germline, CDR1 is SGHVS and CDR2 FNYEAQ. This CDR3 is CASSLGLTVQETQYF. CDR3 sequence (DNA): TGTGCCAGCAGCTTAGGCCTAACCGTCCAAGAGACCCAGTACTTC.

This clonotype was counted at least ten times. J is TRBJ2-5 and V is TRBV7-9, with TRBD1 matching over 7 bases. The J segment lost 1 base and the V segment lost 1 base, leaving 3 bases of the junction unmatched. This CDR3 contains 15 residues. Germline V gene lookup returns CDR1 SEHNR and CDR2 FQNEAQ (reference sequence). The CDR3 nucleotides are TGTGCCAGCAGCTTAGAAGGGGGCCTCCAAGAGACCCAGTACTTC. As protein: CASSLEGGLQETQYF. The variable domain in full, with the rest retrieved from reference TRBV7-9 and TRBJ2-5, is DTGVSQNPRHKITKRGQNVTFRCDPISEHNRLYWYRQTLGQGPEFLTYFQNEAQLEKSRLLSDRFSAERPKGSFSTLEIQRTEQGDSAMYLCASSLEGGLQETQYFGPGTRLLVL.

This chain links TRBV7-2 with TRBJ2-5; D call uncertain. The germline V gene encodes CDR1 SGHTA and CDR2 FQGNSA. V was cut by 4 bases and J by 1 base, with 13 bases left in between. The CDR3 is 15 residues long. The CDR3 spells CASSSPTWFQETQYF. The CDR3 bases are TGTGCCAGCAGCTCACCAACTTGGTTCCAAGAGACCCAGTACTTC.

The chain carries TRBV10-3 and TRBJ2-7; D is uncertain. The V gene lost 8 bases and the J gene lost 0 bases, with 8 bases spanning the gap. Germline V gene sequence: CDR1 ENHRY, CDR2 SYGVKD. The CDR3 consists of 12 residues. CDR3 DNA sequence: TGTGCCATCGAGAGGAGCTCCTACGAGCAGTACTTC. It encodes CAIERSSYEQYF.

The rearrangement links TRBV13 to TRBJ2-7; 16 bases match TRBD2. J was trimmed by 6 bases and V by 3 bases; bases with no gene match: 2. The CDR3 has 15 amino acids. Per germline, CDR1 PRHDT and CDR2 FYEKMQ (reference sequence). CDR3 nucleotides: TGTGCCAGCAGCTTGGGACTAGCGGGGGGGATCGAGCAGTACTTC. It encodes CASSLGLAGGIEQYF. Full variable domain (outside the CDR3, taken from reference TRBV13 and TRBJ2-7): AAGVIQSPRHLIKEKRETATLKCYPIPRHDTVYWYQQGPGQDPQFLISFYEKMQSDKGSIPDRFSAQQFSDYHSELNMSSLELGDSALYFCASSLGLAGGIEQYFGPGTRLTVT.

The chain joins TRBV13 to TRBJ2-6; tentatively, D is TRBD1 (5 bases). Per the germline V gene, CDR1 is PRHDT and CDR2 is FYEKMQ (reference sequence). This CDR3 region has 15 residues. Deletions cut 1 base from V and 3 bases from J, with 7 bases between. The CDR3 DNA reads as TGTGCCAGCAGCTTAGAGGGGCGTGGGGCCAACGTCCTGACTTTC. Its protein product is CASSLEGRGANVLTF.

The J gene is TRBJ2-5, the V gene TRBV25-1; 10 positions match TRBD1. The CDR3 spans 15 residues. V shed 6 bases and J 4 bases; nucleotides not matched to a gene: 8. Germline CDR1 and CDR2: MGHDK and SYGVNS. The chain's CDR3 is CASSGHWDRGETQYF. CDR3 sequence (DNA): TGTGCCAGCAGCGGTCATTGGGACAGGGGAGAGACCCAGTACTTC. The full variable domain, its missing parts supplied by reference TRBV25-1 and TRBJ2-5, is EADIYQTPRYLVIGTGKKITLECSQTMGHDKMYWYQQDPGMELHLIHYSYGVNSTEKGDLSSESTVSRIRTEHFPLTLESARPSHTSQYLCASSGHWDRGETQYFGPGTRLLVL.

This clonotype was seen a handful of times. The CDR3 coding sequence is TGTGCCAGCAGTTACTTTTTCAGTGTTAATGAAAAACTGTTTTTT. Amino acid sequence: CASSYFFSVNEKLFF. The V gene is TRBV6-5, the J gene TRBJ1-4; D gene uncertain. CDR3 length: 15 residues. The germline V gene encodes CDR1 MNHEY and CDR2 SVGAGI. V was clipped by 1 base and J by 4 bases, with 10 bases between them.

The DNA of the CDR3 is TGTGCCAGCTCACCACGAGCAGGGGGGGTTGAGCAGTTCTTC. It codes for CASSPRAGGVEQFF. This chain connects TRBV18 to TRBJ2-1; perhaps D is TRBD1 or TRBD2 (7 bases each). The germline V gene has CDR1 KGHSH and CDR2 LQKENI. The CDR3 covers 14 residues. V was clipped by 1 base and J by 9 bases, with 13 bases between them.

This clonotype was recorded a few times. The chain uses TRBV27 and TRBJ2-5; a possible D gene is TRBD1 (5 bases). Germline CDR1 MNHEY, CDR2 SMNVEV (reference sequence). The CDR3 covers 17 residues. V was cut by 5 bases and J by 2 bases, with 21 bases left in between. The CDR3 DNA sequence: TGTGCCAGCAGTCCGGATGGGGCGTGGGGATTTCAAGAGACCCAGTACTTC. Its translation is CASSPDGAWGFQETQYF.

Notes on this clonotype: As the CDR3 is not closed by the conserved phenylalanine or tryptophan, this likely results from a read error. The V call is TRBV9, the J call TRBJ1-2; TRBD1 is a possible D gene (6 bases). The germline gives CDR1 SGDLS, CDR2 YYNGEE. This CDR3 has 13 amino acids. V dropped 3 bases and J dropped 7 bases, with 13 bases sitting between them. CDR3 bases: TGTGCCAGCAGCGCTGGGGGGCGGCCTGGCTACACCATC. Amino acids: CASSAGGRPGYTI.

This clonotype was counted between two and nine times. As DNA, the CDR3 is TGTGCCAGCAGAGATGACAGGAAAGCCAAAAACATTCAGTACTTC. It yields the protein CASRDDRKAKNIQYF. The chain has TRBV11-1 and TRBJ2-4; the D gene is possibly TRBD1 (6 bases). V was cut by 6 bases and J by 0 bases, with 12 bases left in between. Germline V gives CDR1 SGHAT, CDR2 FQDESV (reference sequence). CDR3 length: 15 residues.

This clonotype was counted between two and nine times. The chain couples TRBV12-3 or TRBV12-4 to TRBJ2-3; D possibly uses TRBD1 or TRBD2 (5 bases each). The CDR3 consists of 14 residues. V was pared by 4 bases and J by 2 bases, with 10 bases between. Here the CDR3 DNA reads TGTGCCAGCAGTTCCGGGGCAAACACAGATACGCAGTATTTT. This translates into CASSSGANTDTQYF.

On this clonotype itself: Here the CDR3 omits its conserved ending phenylalanine or tryptophan, so a read error is the likely source. The gene calls are TRBV12-3 or TRBV12-4 and TRBJ2-3; D is possibly TRBD1 (6 bases). V lost 7 bases and J 3 bases, leaving 14 bases between the germline ends. The CDR3 runs 14 residues. The chain's CDR3 is CASNDRTRTDTQYS. DNA for the CDR3: TGTGCCAGCAACGACAGGACGCGAACAGATACGCAGTATTCC.

V and J are TRBV20-1 and TRBJ2-5; D is perhaps TRBD2 (5 bases). Matching the DNA end better, TRBJ2-1 makes the J call doubtful. The germline V gene encodes CDR1 DFQATT and CDR2 SNEGSKA (reference sequence). This CDR3 spans 13 amino acids. CDR3 residues: CSARKDYRNEQFF. CDR3 coding DNA: TGCAGTGCTAGAAAAGACTATCGCAATGAGCAGTTCTTC.

This clonotype was found a few times. The rearrangement uses TRBV4-1 and TRBJ2-7; D tentatively fits TRBD1 or TRBD2 (5 bases each). Germline V gene sequence: CDR1 MGHRA, CDR2 YSYEKL. Trimming cost V 4 bases and J 6 bases, with 22 bases left between them. The CDR3 sequence is 16 residues long. CDR3 DNA: TGCGCCAGCAGCCTAGAACCGGGACGGCCGATCTCCGAGCAGTACTTC. It specifies CASSLEPGRPISEQYF.

The V gene is TRBV7-2, the J gene TRBJ1-2, with 8 bases identical to TRBD1. The ends lost 5 bases at V and 0 bases at J; junction bases unmatched: 5. The CDR3 totals 15 residues. Germline CDR1 SGHTA, CDR2 FQGNSA. The DNA for the CDR3 is TGTGCCAGCAGCCTCGGGACAGGATCTAACTATGGCTACACCTTC. It is translated as CASSLGTGSNYGYTF. The entire variable domain, with the rest obtained from reference TRBV7-2 and TRBJ1-2, is as follows: GAGVSQSPSNKVTEKGKDVELRCDPISGHTALYWYRQSLGQGLEFLIYFQGNSAPDKSGLPSDRFSAERTGGSVSTLTIQRTQQEDSAVYLCASSLGTGSNYGYTFGSGTRLTVV.

This clonotype was recorded once. The J gene is TRBJ1-6, the V gene TRBV5-1; D is perhaps TRBD1 (6 bases). Trimming removed 0 bases at V and 9 bases at J, with 10 bases between. This CDR3 spans 14 amino acids. Germline loops: CDR1 SGHRS, CDR2 YFSETQ. CDR3 sequence reads: CASSLGGASSPLHF. The DNA for the CDR3 is TGCGCCAGCAGCTTGGGGGGGGCCAGTTCACCCCTCCACTTT.

J is TRBJ1-2 and V is TRBV7-2; 10 nucleotides agree with TRBD1. Per germline, CDR1 SGHTA and CDR2 FQGNSA. After removal of 3 bases from V and 3 bases from J, the junction contained 4 bases not matched to a gene. The CDR3 extends over 15 amino acids. This chain's CDR3 is CASSLVGTGDYGYTF. CDR3 coding DNA: TGTGCCAGCAGCTTGGTCGGGACAGGGGACTATGGCTACACCTTC.

This clonotype was observed a handful of times. The chain combines TRBV24-1 with TRBJ2-7, with TRBD2 matching over 11 bases. V lost 8 bases to trimming and J lost 4 bases; unmatched junction nucleotides: 15. This CDR3 region has 17 residues. Germline CDR1 and CDR2: KGHDR and SFDVKD. DNA for the CDR3: TGTGCCACCAAGGCCCATTTATTCGGGACTAGCGGATACGAGCAGTACTTC. This encodes CATKAHLFGTSGYEQYF.

This clonotype was seen a few times. The chain joins TRBV6-1 to TRBJ2-1; 9 bases are shared with TRBD2. Per germline, CDR1 MNHNS and CDR2 SASEGT. V lost 10 bases to trimming and J lost 0 bases; unmatched junction nucleotides: 7. This CDR3 contains 15 residues. Here the CDR3 reads CATRLAASSYNEQFF. In DNA, the CDR3 is TGTGCCACCAGACTAGCGGCTAGCTCCTACAATGAGCAGTTCTTC.

The chain carries TRBV7-9 and TRBJ2-1; 7 nucleotides agree with TRBD2. This CDR3 is 16 amino acids long. The junction had 11 bases not matched to a gene; V was cut back by 5 bases and J by 4 bases. CDR1 and CDR2 (germline): SEHNR, FQNEAQ (reference sequence). The CDR3, as DNA: TGTGCCAGCAGCCTAAATCTGCTAGCGGTGTACAATGAGCAGTTCTTC. As protein: CASSLNLLAVYNEQFF.

This clonotype was counted between two and nine times. The J gene is TRBJ2-7, the V gene TRBV9, with no clear D. Germline V gene data show CDR1 as SGDLS and CDR2 as YYNGEE. Between the trimmed V and J ends, which lost 2 bases and 2 bases, there was a span of 14 bases. This CDR3 has 15 amino acids. The CDR3 nucleotides read TGTGCCAGCAGCGTTTACCCAGAGTTGCCCTACGAGCAGTACTTC. This sequence encodes CASSVYPELPYEQYF.

The V gene is TRBV3-1, the J gene TRBJ2-3, with 9 bases identical to TRBD2. CDR1 and CDR2 (germline): LGHDT, YNNKEL (reference sequence). Trimming at V came to 0 bases and at J to 4 bases, leaving 11 bases not matched to a gene. This CDR3 is 18 amino acids long. CDR3 loop: CASSQELMSGGPPDTQYF. In DNA form, the CDR3 reads TGTGCCAGCAGCCAAGAACTTATGAGCGGGGGGCCACCAGATACGCAGTATTTT.

The chain couples TRBV14 to TRBJ2-3; 10 bases are shared with TRBD2. Germline CDR1 SGHDN, CDR2 FVKESK. This CDR3 comprises 17 residues. The trim removed 1 base at V and 6 bases at J, leaving 10 bases unmatched. CDR3 sequence reads: CASSQGGGLAGVDTQYF. CDR3 nucleotides: TGTGCCAGCAGCCAAGGTGGGGGTCTAGCGGGAGTCGATACGCAGTATTTT.

This clonotype appeared many times. The genes are TRBV3-1 and TRBJ2-3; 8 bases are shared with TRBD2. The J segment lost 10 bases and the V segment lost 0 bases, leaving 6 bases of the junction unmatched. This CDR3 is 14 amino acids long. Germline V gene lookup returns CDR1 LGHDT and CDR2 YNNKEL (reference sequence). This CDR3 reads CASSQDGSGGAQYF. The CDR3 nucleotides read TGTGCCAGCAGCCAAGATGGTTCGGGGGGGGCGCAGTATTTT.